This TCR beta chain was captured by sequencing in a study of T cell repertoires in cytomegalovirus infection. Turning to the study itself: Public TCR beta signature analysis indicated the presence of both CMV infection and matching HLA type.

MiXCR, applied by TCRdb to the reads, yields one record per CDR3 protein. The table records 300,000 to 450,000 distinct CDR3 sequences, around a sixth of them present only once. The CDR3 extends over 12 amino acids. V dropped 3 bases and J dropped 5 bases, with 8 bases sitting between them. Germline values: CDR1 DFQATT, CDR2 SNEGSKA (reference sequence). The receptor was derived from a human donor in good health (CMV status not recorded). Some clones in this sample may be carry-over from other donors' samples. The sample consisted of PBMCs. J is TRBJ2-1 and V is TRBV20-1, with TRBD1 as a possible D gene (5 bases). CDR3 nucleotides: TGCAGTGCTAGGAAGGGGCACAATGAGCAGTTCTTC. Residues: CSARKGHNEQFF.